The rows below give T cell receptor beta chains drawn from one sample of a study of CD4 T cells in relation to SARS-CoV-2 and coronaviruses. The antigens these receptors bind are not known. TCRdb keeps only in-frame clones here, not all; method: immunoSEQ multiplex PCR. The table shows roughly 17,000 clones, with 65% to 85% occurring only once. The sequencing input was CD4+ T cells from PBMCs, cultured in vitro. Receptor source: a human donor in good health. CDR3s include the opening cysteine and the closing phenylalanine or tryptophan. A D gene is named only where the DNA matches it firmly. Clone size is shown for a subset of rows, as once, few, many or a class of expanded clone.

TRBJ1-6	NA	few	TRBV3-1/TRBV3-2	CASSETGSLGNSPLHF	TGTGCCAGCAGCGAAACAGGGTCGTTGGGGAATTCACCCCTCCACTTT
TRBJ2-1	NA	NA	TRBV5-4	CASSLSGASYNEQFF	TGTGCCAGCAGCTTGTCGGGAGCTTCCTACAATGAGCAGTTCTTC
TRBJ2-5	NA	NA	TRBV7-8	CASIPTGGLPSRAQYF	TGTGCCAGCATCCCCACCGGAGGGCTCCCCTCAAGGGCCCAGTACTTC
TRBJ1-4	NA	NA	TRBV14	CASSRLFATNEKLFF	TGTGCCAGCAGCCGACTGTTCGCAACTAATGAAAAACTGTTTTTT
TRBJ2-2	NA	NA	TRBV30	CAWSAGGGRTGELFF	TGTGCCTGGAGTGCAGGGGGAGGGCGAACCGGGGAGCTGTTTTTT
TRBJ2-7	TRBD2	NA	TRBV4-2	CASSQAIDTPGLAFAYEQYF	TGTGCCAGCAGCCAGGCGATAGACACCCCGGGACTAGCGTTTGCCTACGAGCAGTACTTC
TRBJ2-7	TRBD2	NA	TRBV10-2	CASSVSRGGEQYF	TGCGCCAGCAGCGTATCCCGGGGGGGGGAGCAGTACTTC
TRBJ2-1	NA	few	TRBV3-1/TRBV3-2	CASSQARGSSYNEQFF	TGTGCCAGCAGCCAGGCTCGGGGGAGTTCCTACAATGAGCAGTTCTTC
TRBJ2-1	NA	NA	TRBV20-1	CSATDSYNEQFF	TGCAGTGCTACTGACTCCTACAATGAGCAGTTCTTC
TRBJ2-3	TRBD2	NA	TRBV5-4	CASTPAGGNTDTQYF	TGTGCCAGCACTCCAGCGGGAGGCAACACAGATACGCAGTATTTT
TRBJ2-5	NA	once	TRBV15	CATSRGGWGETQYF	TGTGCCACCAGCAGAGGGGGTTGGGGAGAGACCCAGTACTTC
TRBJ1-1	TRBD1	few	TRBV5-1	CASSSQGVTNTEAFF	TGCGCCAGCAGTTCGCAGGGGGTGACGAACACTGAAGCTTTCTTT
TRBJ2-1	TRBD2	NA	TRBV28	CASSPASGPYNEQFF	TGTGCCAGCAGCCCGGCTAGCGGGCCCTACAATGAGCAGTTCTTC
TRBJ2-3	TRBD2	NA	TRBV6-6	CASSFGGGPPDTQYF	TGTGCCAGCAGTTTTGGGGGAGGGCCGCCAGATACGCAGTATTTT
TRBJ2-7	NA	NA	TRBV23-1	CASSQSLLDPSYEQYF	TGCGCCAGCAGTCAATCACTATTGGACCCTTCCTACGAGCAGTACTTC
TRBJ2-4	NA	NA	TRBV2	CASSVTASKNIQYF	TGTGCCAGCAGTGTTACGGCCTCCAAAAACATTCAGTACTTC
TRBJ1-5	NA	NA	TRBV3-1/TRBV3-2	CASSQDIGTSNQPQHF	TGTGCCAGCAGCCAAGATATCGGTACTAGCAATCAGCCCCAGCATTTT
TRBJ2-1	NA	NA	TRBV20-1	CSASPPLTNEQFF	TGCAGTGCTAGTCCGCCCCTGACCAATGAGCAGTTCTTC
TRBJ2-1	TRBD2	once	TRBV5-1	CASSLRSAGGLNEQFF	TGCGCCAGCAGCCTCCGATCAGCGGGAGGTTTGAATGAGCAGTTCTTC
TRBJ1-1	TRBD1	NA	TRBV5-1	CASSLRQGGQGSTEAFF	TGCGCCAGCAGCTTGCGGCAGGGGGGGCAGGGTAGCACTGAAGCTTTCTTT
TRBJ1-2	NA	NA	TRBV12-3/TRBV12-4	CASSPGSGGYTF	TGTGCCAGCAGTCCGGGTAGCGGGGGCTACACCTTC
TRBJ2-3	NA	NA	TRBV9	CASRPGGRGEWSTDTQYF	TGTGCCAGCAGACCGGGGGGCAGGGGGGAGTGGAGCACAGATACGCAGTATTTT
TRBJ2-2	TRBD2	NA	TRBV6-5	CASSASGRGTGELFF	TGTGCCAGCAGCGCAAGCGGGAGGGGTACCGGGGAGCTGTTTTTT
TRBJ1-1	TRBD1	NA	TRBV6-5	CASKWTGASTEAFF	TGTGCCAGCAAATGGACAGGGGCGAGCACTGAAGCTTTCTTT
TRBJ2-1	TRBD2	NA	TRBV5-1	CASRLGGSSYNEQFF	TGCGCCAGCAGACTTGGCGGGAGCTCCTACAATGAGCAGTTCTTC
TRBJ2-2	NA	NA	TRBV21-1	CASSKAGGQGATGELFF	TGTGCCAGCAGCAAAGCTGGGGGACAGGGGGCCACCGGGGAGCTGTTTTTT
TRBJ1-5	NA	NA	TRBV28	CASSFGAGSQPQHF	TGTGCCAGCAGTTTCGGGGCAGGGAGTCAGCCCCAGCATTTT
TRBJ1-1	TRBD1	once	TRBV11-1	CASSLARDRVDTEAFF	TGTGCCAGCAGCTTAGCGCGCGACAGGGTGGACACTGAAGCTTTCTTT
TRBJ2-7	NA	NA	TRBV28	CASSSPLVNEQYF	TGTGCCAGCAGTTCCCCTCTAGTGAACGAGCAGTACTTC
TRBJ2-1	NA	few	TRBV12-3/TRBV12-4	CASNQGYNEQFF	TGTGCCAGCAATCAGGGCTACAATGAGCAGTTCTTC
TRBJ1-2	NA	few	TRBV24-1	CATSGFGGYTF	TGTGCCACCAGTGGCTTCGGGGGCTACACCTTC
TRBJ2-3	NA	NA	TRBV2	CASSAGGVWTDTQYF	TGTGCCAGCAGTGCAGGGGGGGTATGGACAGATACGCAGTATTTT
TRBJ1-1	NA	NA	TRBV24-1	CATSDTNTEAFF	TGTGCCACCAGTGATACTAATACTGAAGCTTTCTTT
TRBJ1-1	TRBD1	NA	TRBV2	CASILGQGRGTEAFF	TGTGCCAGCATCCTGGGACAGGGACGGGGCACTGAAGCTTTCTTT
TRBJ1-2	TRBD1	few	TRBV19	CASSMTGTTLGYGYTF	TGTGCCAGTAGTATGACAGGGACCACGCTAGGCTATGGCTACACCTTC
TRBJ2-1	TRBD2	once	TRBV5-1	CASRTSGNAYNEQFF	TGCGCCAGCAGAACTAGCGGGAATGCCTACAATGAGCAGTTCTTC
TRBJ1-6	NA	NA	TRBV19	CASTAYNRDSPLHF	TGTGCCAGCACCGCCTACAACCGGGATTCACCCCTCCACTTT
TRBJ2-7	NA	NA	TRBV5-4	CASSFGLEASEQYF	TGTGCCAGCAGCTTCGGACTGGAGGCGTCCGAGCAGTACTTC
TRBJ2-3	NA	NA	TRBV18	CASSPINSPSTDTQYF	TGTGCCAGCTCACCAATCAACAGTCCTAGCACAGATACGCAGTATTTT
TRBJ1-6	TRBD1	few	TRBV11-2	CASSSGTGTYNSPLHF	TGTGCCAGCAGCTCAGGGACAGGGACCTATAATTCACCCCTCCACTTT
TRBJ2-7	TRBD2	NA	TRBV27	CASSLWPAGGTYEQYF	TGTGCCAGCAGTTTATGGCCAGCGGGGGGGACCTACGAGCAGTACTTC
TRBJ1-2	TRBD1	NA	TRBV11-2	CASSLAQGADGYTF	TGTGCCAGCAGCTTAGCTCAGGGGGCAGATGGCTACACCTTC
TRBJ1-6	NA	few	TRBV9	CASSAAPDRNSPLHF	TGTGCCAGCAGCGCCGCCCCCGACAGAAATTCACCCCTCCACTTT